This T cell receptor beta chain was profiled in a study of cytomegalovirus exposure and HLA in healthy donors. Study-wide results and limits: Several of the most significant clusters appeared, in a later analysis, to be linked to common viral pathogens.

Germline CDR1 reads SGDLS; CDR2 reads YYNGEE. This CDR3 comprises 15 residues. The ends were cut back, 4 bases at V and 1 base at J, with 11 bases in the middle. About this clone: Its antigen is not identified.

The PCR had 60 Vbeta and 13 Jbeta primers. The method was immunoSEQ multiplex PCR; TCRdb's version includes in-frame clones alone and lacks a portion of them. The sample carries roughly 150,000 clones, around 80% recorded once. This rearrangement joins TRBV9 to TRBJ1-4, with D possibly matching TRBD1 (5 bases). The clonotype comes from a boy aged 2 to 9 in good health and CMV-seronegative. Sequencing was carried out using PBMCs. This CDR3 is CASSSQGRTNEKLFF. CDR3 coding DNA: TGTGCCAGCAGCTCCCAGGGTAGAACTAATGAAAAACTGTTTTTT.